The subject of this entry is one T cell receptor (beta chain). The antigen is not known. The CDR3 covers 14 residues. The sample originates from a study of T cells expressing NK-cell markers. Study findings and constraints: These same clonotypes (in a few donors) also led the CD3+CD56-NKG2C+ fraction.

TCRdb reworked the 5' RACE reads into one entry per CDR3 protein, no DNA. The sample table sets out fewer than 300,000 distinct CDR3 sequences. Sequenced sample: blood T cells: a sorted CD56 or NKG2C T cell subset, CD4+ or CD8+ T cells, or bulk PBMC T cells (not recorded which). The clonotype was recovered from a woman aged 18 to 75 in good health. The chain is built from TRBV21-1 and TRBJ1-2. TRBV21-1 is tagged as a pseudogene. CDR3 sequence reads: CASSKLGVFPGYTF.